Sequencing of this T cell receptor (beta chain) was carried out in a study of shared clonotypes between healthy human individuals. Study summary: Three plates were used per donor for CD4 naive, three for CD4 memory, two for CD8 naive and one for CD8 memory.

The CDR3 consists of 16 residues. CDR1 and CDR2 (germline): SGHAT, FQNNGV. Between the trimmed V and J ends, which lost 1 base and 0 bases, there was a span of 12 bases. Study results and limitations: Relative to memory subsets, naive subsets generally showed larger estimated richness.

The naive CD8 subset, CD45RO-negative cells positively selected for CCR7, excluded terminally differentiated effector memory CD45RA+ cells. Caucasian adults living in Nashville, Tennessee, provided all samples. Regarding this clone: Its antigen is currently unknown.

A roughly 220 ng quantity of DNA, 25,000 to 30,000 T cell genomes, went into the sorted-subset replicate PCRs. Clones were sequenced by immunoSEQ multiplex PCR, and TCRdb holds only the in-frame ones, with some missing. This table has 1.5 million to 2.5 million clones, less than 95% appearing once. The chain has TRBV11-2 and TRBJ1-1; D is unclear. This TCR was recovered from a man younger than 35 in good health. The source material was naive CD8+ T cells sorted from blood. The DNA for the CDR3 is TGTGCCAGCAGCTTAGTTCCCGGAGGAGTGAACACTGAAGCTTTCTTT. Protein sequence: CASSLVPGGVNTEAFF.